Below are 4 T cell receptor beta chains sequenced from a single sample in a study of T-cell memory formation after mild COVID-19. TCRdb used MiXCR to reprocess the 5' RACE reads, holding one entry per CDR3 protein. Of around 140,000 distinct CDR3 sequences in the sample, 15% to 20% are singletons; the top ten hold approximately 2%. The material sequenced was PBMCs or a T cell subset sorted from them (not recorded which). Receptor source: an adult woman who had mild COVID-19 (a few samples of this study predate the infection). Cell type and time point are not known.

This clonotype was seen a handful of times. The chain combines TRBV2 with TRBJ2-1, with D hard to call. The CDR3 loop spans 11 amino acids. The V end was cut by 3 bases, the J end by 12 bases, with 9 bases between. Germline CDR1 and CDR2: SNHLY and FYNNEI. CDR3 residues: CASSDWIGQFF. In DNA form, the CDR3 reads TGTGCCAGCAGTGATTGGATAGGGCAGTTCTTC.

In its sample, this clonotype was seen a few times. J is TRBJ2-3 and V is TRBV10-3; TRBD1 might be the D (5 bases). Germline V gene lookup returns CDR1 ENHRY and CDR2 SYGVKD. The V and J ends lost 5 bases and 0 bases respectively, with 15 bases between them. The CDR3 loop spans 16 amino acids. The CDR3 sequence is CAISLDSRTSTDTQYF. CDR3 coding DNA: TGTGCCATCAGTCTCGACAGTCGCACAAGCACAGATACGCAGTATTTT.

The rearrangement links TRBV12-3 or TRBV12-4 to TRBJ1-2, with D possibly matching TRBD1 (6 bases). The CDR3 has 14 amino acids. V lost 2 bases and J lost 4, with 11 bases in between. The chain's CDR3 is CASSLRGAVYGYTF. DNA of the CDR3: TGTGCCAGCAGTTTACGGGGGGCAGTCTATGGCTACACCTTC.

The chain uses TRBV5-1 and TRBJ2-5; D is undetermined. This CDR3 contains 14 residues. Trimming took 0 bases from V and 6 from J, leaving 12 bases between them. Per germline, CDR1 SGHRS and CDR2 YFSETQ. The DNA for the CDR3 is TGCGCCAGCAGCTTGGGGTCTAGTTTTAAGACCCAGTACTTC. Translated, it gives CASSLGSSFKTQYF.